The 18 T cell receptor beta chains below come from one sample, sequenced in a study of shared clonotypes between healthy human individuals. CD45RO negativity and positive selection for CCR7 defined naive CD8 cells, a population that excluded terminally differentiated effector memory CD45RA+ cells. Sequencing used immunoSEQ multiplex PCR; TCRdb keeps in-frame clones, though not all of them. The sample has hundreds of thousands of clones, about 92% seen once; the top ten hold approximately 25%. The source material was naive CD8+ T cells sorted from blood. The receptor set was obtained from a young man in good health.

The V and J genes are TRBV27 and TRBJ1-3; 10 bases are shared with TRBD1. V lost 5 bases and J lost 5; bases outside the gene matches: 3. This CDR3 is 14 amino acids long. The germline V gene encodes CDR1 MNHEY and CDR2 SMNVEV (reference sequence). CDR3 sequence: CASSLTGGRNTIYF. CDR3 coding DNA: TGTGCCAGCAGTCTGACAGGGGGCAGAAACACCATATATTTT.

The V and J genes are TRBV19 and TRBJ2-7; D gene ambiguous. The CDR3 totals 14 residues. Germline loops: CDR1 LNHDA, CDR2 SQIVND (reference sequence). Trimming pared 4 bases from V and 2 bases from J, leaving 12 bases between. In DNA, the CDR3 is TGTGCCAGTAGTAGAGAAGGATTCACCTACGAGCAGTACTTC. This codes for CASSREGFTYEQYF.

This clone was counted a single time. V gene TRBV30 combines with J gene TRBJ1-4; the D is unclear. CDR1 and CDR2 from the germline V gene are GTSNPN and SVGIG (reference sequence). The V end lost 0 bases, the J end lost 0 bases, and 8 bases lay between the germline ends. The CDR3 covers 15 residues. In DNA form, the CDR3 reads TGTGCCTGGAGTGTAAATATTGCAACTAATGAAAAACTGTTTTTT. Translation: CAWSVNIATNEKLFF.

This clone has just one count. The identical CDR3 is also encoded by other nucleotide sequences in the sample. The DNA of the CDR3 is TGTGCCAGCAGCTTGGACGGGACCCAGTACTTC. Protein product: CASSLDGTQYF. The chain is built from TRBV7-3 and TRBJ2-5; the D is unclear. Germline loops: CDR1 SGHTA, CDR2 FQGTGA. The CDR3 has 11 amino acids. The V end was cut by 3 bases, the J end by 7 bases, with 6 bases between.

Note on this clone: Other DNA sequences from this sample encode an identical CDR3 as well. The chain links TRBV9 to TRBJ2-2; a possible D gene is TRBD2 (5 bases). Germline lookup yields CDR1 SGDLS and CDR2 YYNGEE. This CDR3 spans 14 amino acids. Trimming shortened V by 0 bases and J by 5 bases, and 8 bases separated the two germline ends. The CDR3 reads CASSVGGGTGELFF. The DNA for the CDR3 is TGTGCCAGCAGCGTAGGAGGAGGAACCGGGGAGCTGTTTTTT. Filled out from reference TRBV9 and TRBJ2-2, the complete variable domain reads DSGVTQTPKHLITATGQRVTLRCSPRSGDLSVYWYQQSLDQGLQFLIQYYNGEERAKGNILERFSAQQFPDLHSELNLSSLELGDSALYFCASSVGGGTGELFFGEGSRLTVL.

This clone was detected once. The chain combines TRBV5-1 with TRBJ1-1, with D maybe TRBD1 (6 bases). V was shortened by 2 bases and J by 4 bases, with 21 bases between the two germline ends. The CDR3 is 17 residues long. Germline loops: CDR1 SGHRS, CDR2 YFSETQ. This chain's CDR3 is CASSFDGHGGPLTEAFF. The CDR3 DNA follows: TGCGCCAGCAGCTTCGATGGGCACGGGGGGCCCCTCACTGAAGCTTTCTTT. The whole variable domain, filled in from reference TRBV5-1 and TRBJ1-1, reads KAGVTQTPRYLIKTRGQQVTLSCSPISGHRSVSWYQQTPGQGLQFLFEYFSETQRNKGNFPGRFSGRQFSNSRSEMNVSTLELGDSALYLCASSFDGHGGPLTEAFFGQGTRLTVV.

The chain is built from TRBV13 and TRBJ2-1; 9 positions match TRBD1. Germline lookup yields CDR1 PRHDT and CDR2 FYEKMQ (reference sequence). The length of the CDR3 is 16 residues. After removal of 0 bases from V and 5 bases from J, the junction contained 5 bases not matched to a gene. The CDR3 DNA reads as TGTGCCAGCAGCTTAGGCGGGACAGGGAAAAACAATGAGCAGTTCTTC. This translates into CASSLGGTGKNNEQFF.

This clone appeared a few times. The V call is TRBV9, the J call TRBJ2-3; 8 bases align to TRBD1. The CDR3 runs 15 residues. The V gene end was trimmed by 0 bases and the J gene end by 4 bases; junction bases not matched to a gene: 4. CDR1 is SGDLS, CDR2 YYNGEE, per germline. In DNA form, the CDR3 reads TGTGCCAGCAGCGTAGTGGCAGGGGGCCCAGATACGCAGTATTTT. Translated: CASSVVAGGPDTQYF.

The V gene is TRBV7-9, the J gene TRBJ1-2; D may be TRBD1 (6 bases). Germline values: CDR1 SEHNR, CDR2 FQNEAQ (reference sequence). The CDR3 consists of 13 residues. V was clipped by 5 bases and J by 3 bases, with 10 bases between them. The CDR3 loop is CASSPDRYYGYTF. As DNA, the CDR3 is TGTGCCAGCAGCCCTGACAGGTACTATGGCTACACCTTC.

This chain connects TRBV7-6 to TRBJ2-2; 10 bases are shared with TRBD1. The CDR3 has 17 residues. The V segment lost 2 bases and the J segment 1 base; nucleotides outside the gene matches: 4. Germline assignment: CDR1 SGHVS and CDR2 FNYEAQ. The chain's CDR3 is CASSLYRDRGNTGELFF. For the CDR3, the DNA is TGTGCCAGCAGCTTATATCGGGACAGGGGGAACACCGGGGAGCTGTTTTTT.

The chain employs TRBV9 and TRBJ2-3; D is perhaps TRBD1 (5 bases). Trimming shortened V by 3 bases and J by 2 bases, and 16 bases separated the two germline ends. The CDR3 spans 16 residues. In germline, CDR1 is SGDLS, CDR2 YYNGEE. CDR3 nucleotide sequence: TGTGCCAGCAGCGGACCCGACAGTGGGTACACAGATACGCAGTATTTT. Protein: CASSGPDSGYTDTQYF. Using reference TRBV9 and TRBJ2-3 for the parts outside the CDR3, the full variable domain is DSGVTQTPKHLITATGQRVTLRCSPRSGDLSVYWYQQSLDQGLQFLIQYYNGEERAKGNILERFSAQQFPDLHSELNLSSLELGDSALYFCASSGPDSGYTDTQYFGPGTRLTVL.

The chain couples TRBV7-6 to TRBJ2-5, with TRBD1 identical over 12 bases. CDR1 is SGHVS, CDR2 FNYEAQ, per germline. J gave up 5 bases and V 5 bases, and 9 bases lay outside the gene matches. This CDR3 contains 16 residues. The CDR3 DNA reads TGTGCCAGCAGCACGGGACAGGGGGCAATCATGGAGACCCAGTACTTC. It translates to CASSTGQGAIMETQYF.

The chain combines TRBV9 with TRBJ1-4, with D possibly being TRBD1 (5 bases). CDR3 length equals 16 residues. With 4 bases removed from V and 0 bases from J, the gap between germline ends came to 13 bases. Germline-derived CDR1 and CDR2 are SGDLS and YYNGEE. CDR3 DNA: TGTGCCAGCAGCAGGGAGGGGCTTGCAACTAATGAAAAACTGTTTTTT. Its protein product is CASSREGLATNEKLFF.

The rearrangement uses TRBV5-1 and TRBJ2-3, with unresolved D. Looked up from germline, CDR1 is SGHRS and CDR2 is YFSETQ. The CDR3 covers 14 residues. Trimming stripped 0 bases from V and 2 bases from J, with 7 bases between. DNA of the CDR3: TGCGCCAGCAGCTTGGAGGTCCTCACAGATACGCAGTATTTT. Translating it yields CASSLEVLTDTQYF. The full variable domain, with the rest looked up from reference TRBV5-1 and TRBJ2-3, is KAGVTQTPRYLIKTRGQQVTLSCSPISGHRSVSWYQQTPGQGLQFLFEYFSETQRNKGNFPGRFSGRQFSNSRSEMNVSTLELGDSALYLCASSLEVLTDTQYFGPGTRLTVL.

This clone has just a few counts. The rearrangement joins TRBV18 to TRBJ2-3; D may be TRBD1 or TRBD2 (5 bases each). Trimming pared 3 bases from V and 1 base from J, leaving 5 bases between. This CDR3 contains 13 residues. Germline assignment: CDR1 KGHSH and CDR2 LQKENI. CDR3 amino acids: CASSPGGTDTQYF. Here the CDR3 DNA reads TGTGCCAGCTCACCGGGGGGCACAGATACGCAGTATTTT.

The V and J genes are TRBV27 and TRBJ1-5, with D unclear. This CDR3 has 12 residues. The germline gives CDR1 MNHEY, CDR2 SMNVEV (reference sequence). Trimming removed 2 bases at V and 6 bases at J, with 5 bases between. CDR3 amino acids: CASSLVGQPQHF. CDR3 nucleotides: TGTGCCAGCAGTTTAGTGGGTCAGCCCCAGCATTTT.

The V call is TRBV4-2, the J call TRBJ1-1; no definite D call. Germline V CDR1 and CDR2: LGHNA, YNFKEQ. The CDR3 contains 12 residues. The ends were cut back, 4 bases at V and 8 bases at J, with 11 bases in the middle. Here the CDR3 DNA reads TGTGCCAGCAGCCTCGCGAATGCGGAAGCTTTCTTT. This encodes CASSLANAEAFF.

The rearrangement links TRBV10-1 to TRBJ2-2; 7 bases match TRBD1. This CDR3 region has 18 residues. Trimming cost V 0 bases and J 4 bases; bases outside gene matches: 11. Germline V CDR1 and CDR2: WNHNN, SYGVQD (reference sequence). The CDR3 nucleotides read TGCGCCAGCAGTGAGTCTGGCCAGACAGGGTTAGTCACCGGGGAGCTGTTTTTT. This translates into CASSESGQTGLVTGELFF.